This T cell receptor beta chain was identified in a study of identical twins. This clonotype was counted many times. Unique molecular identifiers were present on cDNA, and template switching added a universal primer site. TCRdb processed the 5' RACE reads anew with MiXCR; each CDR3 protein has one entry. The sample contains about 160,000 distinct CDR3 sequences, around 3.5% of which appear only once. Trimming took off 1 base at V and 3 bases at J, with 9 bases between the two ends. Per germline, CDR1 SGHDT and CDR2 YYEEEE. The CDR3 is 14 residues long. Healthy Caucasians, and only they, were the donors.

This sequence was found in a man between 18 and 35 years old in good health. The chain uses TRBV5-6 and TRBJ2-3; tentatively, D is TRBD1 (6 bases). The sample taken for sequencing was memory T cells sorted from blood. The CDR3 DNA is TGTGCCAGCAGCTTGAGGCAGGGGACAGATACGCAGTATTTT. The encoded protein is CASSLRQGTDTQYF. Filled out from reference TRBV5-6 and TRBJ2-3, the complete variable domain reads DAGVTQSPTHLIKTRGQQVTLRCSPKSGHDTVSWYQQALGQGPQFIFQYYEEEERQRGNFPDRFSGHQFPNYSSELNVNALLLGDSALYLCASSLRQGTDTQYFGPGTRLTVL.